This TCR beta chain was recorded in a study of shared clonotypes between healthy human individuals. Turning to the study itself: CD4 naive and CD4 memory each took three plates per donor, while CD8 naive took two and CD8 memory one.

From germline, CDR1 is SGDLS and CDR2 YYNGEE. The CDR3 is 14 residues long. V was shortened by 3 bases and J by 0 bases, with 9 bases between the two germline ends. Only in-frame clones appear in the TCRdb table, and some are missing; sequencing was by immunoSEQ multiplex PCR. Among around 700,000 clones listed, about two thirds were seen once. Sequencing was performed on memory CD4+ T cells sorted from blood. The sample's subset: CD45RA-negative fraction. This chain connects TRBV9 to TRBJ2-5; no clear D gene. The TCR sequence derives from a woman in her 30s in good health. The CDR3 reads CASSEIPNQETQYF. In DNA form, the CDR3 reads TGTGCCAGCAGCGAAATACCCAACCAAGAGACCCAGTACTTC.